These T cell receptor beta chains were read from a single sample in a study of T-cell memory formation after mild COVID-19. TCRdb analysed the 5' RACE reads with MiXCR anew, one entry per CDR3 protein. The sample shows roughly 180,000 distinct CDR3 sequences, roughly 12% of them seen only once. The sequencing input was PBMCs or a T cell subset sorted from them (not recorded which). These receptors originate from a man between 18 and 35 years old who had mild COVID-19 (a few samples of this study predate the infection). Cell type and time point are not known. Both conserved end residues are part of each CDR3. The order of the fields is CDR3 DNA, CDR3 protein, V gene, clone size, D gene, J gene. The D gene is left open where the match is weak. Where a row states a size, it is once, few, many or the class of an expanded clone; other rows omit it.

cdr3_nt: TGTGCCAGCAGTCTAACTGAAAGTTGGGCGGATACGCAGTATTTT; cdr3_aa: CASSLTESWADTQYF; v_call: TRBV6-5; clone_size: -; d_call: -; j_call: TRBJ2-3
cdr3_nt: TGTGCCAGCAGCCCTACCCCGACTAGCGGGGGCACAGATACGCAGTATTTT; cdr3_aa: CASSPTPTSGGTDTQYF; v_call: TRBV7-2; clone_size: few; d_call: TRBD2; j_call: TRBJ2-3
cdr3_nt: TGCGCCAGCAGCTGGGATCGACAGGGGGAAACCTACGAGCAGTACTTC; cdr3_aa: CASSWDRQGETYEQYF; v_call: TRBV5-1; clone_size: -; d_call: TRBD1; j_call: TRBJ2-7
cdr3_nt: TGCGCCAGCAGCCAAGATCCATGGGATCAGCCCCAGCATTTT; cdr3_aa: CASSQDPWDQPQHF; v_call: TRBV4-1; clone_size: few; d_call: -; j_call: TRBJ1-5
cdr3_nt: TGCAGTGCTAGAGATCCCAGCGGGGTTAACACCGGGGAGCTGTTTTTT; cdr3_aa: CSARDPSGVNTGELFF; v_call: TRBV20-1; clone_size: few; d_call: TRBD2; j_call: TRBJ2-2
cdr3_nt: TGCAGTGCTAGAGCGACTAGCGGGGTCCAAGAGACCCAGTACTTC; cdr3_aa: CSARATSGVQETQYF; v_call: TRBV20-1; clone_size: few; d_call: TRBD2; j_call: TRBJ2-5
cdr3_nt: TGCGCCAGCAGCCAGACTAGCGGGGGGGATACGCAGTATTTT; cdr3_aa: CASSQTSGGDTQYF; v_call: TRBV5-1; clone_size: many; d_call: TRBD2; j_call: TRBJ2-3
cdr3_nt: TGTGCCAGCAGTGAAGCGGGCAGGGGCGCAGATACGCAGTATTTT; cdr3_aa: CASSEAGRGADTQYF; v_call: TRBV2; clone_size: -; d_call: -; j_call: TRBJ2-3
cdr3_nt: TGCAGCGTTGTACAAGAGACCCAGTACTTC; cdr3_aa: CSVVQETQYF; v_call: TRBV29-1; clone_size: -; d_call: -; j_call: TRBJ2-5
cdr3_nt: TGTGCCAGCAGTGAAGATCGGCAGGGGATTCAGCCCCAGCATTTT; cdr3_aa: CASSEDRQGIQPQHF; v_call: TRBV2; clone_size: few; d_call: -; j_call: TRBJ1-5
cdr3_nt: TGTGCCAGCAGGCTAAACCTGGGGGTGAAGGCTGGCTACACCTTC; cdr3_aa: CASRLNLGVKAGYTF; v_call: TRBV5-5; clone_size: -; d_call: -; j_call: TRBJ1-2
cdr3_nt: TGTGCCAGCAGCCAAGAACAGGGTATTCGTACAGATACGCAGTATTTT; cdr3_aa: CASSQEQGIRTDTQYF; v_call: TRBV3-2; clone_size: -; d_call: -; j_call: TRBJ2-3
cdr3_nt: TGTGCCAGCAGCCCAGGGGGTAGTGGCTACACCTTC; cdr3_aa: CASSPGGSGYTF; v_call: TRBV7-2; clone_size: many; d_call: TRBD1; j_call: TRBJ1-2
cdr3_nt: TGTGCCAGCAGCCCCGCGGAGTATCAGCCCCAGCATTTT; cdr3_aa: CASSPAEYQPQHF; v_call: TRBV7-9; clone_size: many; d_call: -; j_call: TRBJ1-5
cdr3_nt: TGTGCCAGCAGTTTGGACAGGGGCAACACTTTCTTT; cdr3_aa: CASSLDRGNTFF; v_call: TRBV7-3; clone_size: few; d_call: TRBD1; j_call: TRBJ1-1
cdr3_nt: TGTGCCAGCAGTCCCGGGACCCCGAGCACAGATACGCAGTATTTT; cdr3_aa: CASSPGTPSTDTQYF; v_call: TRBV7-3; clone_size: few; d_call: -; j_call: TRBJ2-3
cdr3_nt: TGTGCCAGCAGTGACGTAAAAGCCACGAACACCGGGGAGCTGTTTTTT; cdr3_aa: CASSDVKATNTGELFF; v_call: TRBV25-1; clone_size: few; d_call: -; j_call: TRBJ2-2
cdr3_nt: TGCGCCAGCAGCTTGGGACAGGGAAGCGGCACAGATACGCAGTATTTT; cdr3_aa: CASSLGQGSGTDTQYF; v_call: TRBV5-1; clone_size: few; d_call: TRBD1; j_call: TRBJ2-3
cdr3_nt: TGTGCCAGCAGCTTGAAGGTAGCGCGCTACGAGCAGTACTTC; cdr3_aa: CASSLKVARYEQYF; v_call: TRBV5-6; clone_size: -; d_call: -; j_call: TRBJ2-7
cdr3_nt: TGTGCCAGCAGCTCCCAGTTGCGGGGGAATGAGCAGTTCTTC; cdr3_aa: CASSSQLRGNEQFF; v_call: TRBV7-2; clone_size: -; d_call: TRBD2; j_call: TRBJ2-1
cdr3_nt: TGCAGTGCCTACCGACCAGGGGTTAATGAGCAGTTCTTC; cdr3_aa: CSAYRPGVNEQFF; v_call: TRBV20-1; clone_size: many; d_call: -; j_call: TRBJ2-1
cdr3_nt: TGTGCCAGCAGTTTAGTTCAGGGGAACACTGAAGCTTTCTTT; cdr3_aa: CASSLVQGNTEAFF; v_call: TRBV12-3/TRBV12-4; clone_size: -; d_call: -; j_call: TRBJ1-1
cdr3_nt: TGTGCCAGCAGTCCAGTTTCACACACCATATATTTT; cdr3_aa: CASSPVSHTIYF; v_call: TRBV28; clone_size: -; d_call: -; j_call: TRBJ1-3
cdr3_nt: TGCAGCGTTGATAGAGGGCGCAATCAGCCCCAGCATTTT; cdr3_aa: CSVDRGRNQPQHF; v_call: TRBV29-1; clone_size: few; d_call: -; j_call: TRBJ1-5
cdr3_nt: TGTGCCAGCTCGGCAGGCTGGAGCGGTGGCTACACCTTC; cdr3_aa: CASSAGWSGGYTF; v_call: TRBV12-3/TRBV12-4; clone_size: many; d_call: -; j_call: TRBJ1-2
cdr3_nt: TGTGCCAGCAGCTTGGTGCCTAGCGGGAAACAAGAGACCCAGTACTTC; cdr3_aa: CASSLVPSGKQETQYF; v_call: TRBV7-9; clone_size: many; d_call: TRBD2; j_call: TRBJ2-5
cdr3_nt: TGTGCCGCCCCTCCTAGAGAAGGGAACACTGAAGCTTTCTTT; cdr3_aa: CAAPPREGNTEAFF; v_call: TRBV6-6; clone_size: few; d_call: -; j_call: TRBJ1-1
cdr3_nt: TGTGCCAGCAGTTTAAGGGGACAGGGTCTTTCACCCCTCCACTTT; cdr3_aa: CASSLRGQGLSPLHF; v_call: TRBV12-3/TRBV12-4; clone_size: -; d_call: TRBD1; j_call: TRBJ1-6
cdr3_nt: TGTGCCACCAGCAGGGGGCACATGGGTGATACGCAGTATTTT; cdr3_aa: CATSRGHMGDTQYF; v_call: TRBV15; clone_size: -; d_call: -; j_call: TRBJ2-3
cdr3_nt: TGCAGTGCTGGCGGGGGAAGCACAGATACGCAGTATTTT; cdr3_aa: CSAGGGSTDTQYF; v_call: TRBV20-1; clone_size: many; d_call: TRBD2; j_call: TRBJ2-3
cdr3_nt: TGTGCCAGCAGTGACCCGGGACTAGGCACAGATACGCAGTATTTT; cdr3_aa: CASSDPGLGTDTQYF; v_call: TRBV6-5; clone_size: -; d_call: TRBD2; j_call: TRBJ2-3
cdr3_nt: TGTGCCAGGAGGGACAGACTCAATCAGCCCCAGCATTTT; cdr3_aa: CARRDRLNQPQHF; v_call: TRBV6-2/TRBV6-3; clone_size: -; d_call: TRBD1; j_call: TRBJ1-5
cdr3_nt: TGTGCCAGCAGTTACTCGGGGAGCCATAGCAATCAGCCCCAGCATTTT; cdr3_aa: CASSYSGSHSNQPQHF; v_call: TRBV6-5; clone_size: -; d_call: -; j_call: TRBJ1-5
cdr3_nt: TGCGCCAGCAGCCGACAATACCAAGAGACCCAGTACTTC; cdr3_aa: CASSRQYQETQYF; v_call: TRBV4-3; clone_size: few; d_call: -; j_call: TRBJ2-5
cdr3_nt: TGTGCCAGCAGATTCTGGACGTCGAACCAAGAGACCCAGTACTTC; cdr3_aa: CASRFWTSNQETQYF; v_call: TRBV2; clone_size: few; d_call: -; j_call: TRBJ2-5
cdr3_nt: TGTGCCAGCAGAACGGACGACTTAAACTATGGCTACACCTTC; cdr3_aa: CASRTDDLNYGYTF; v_call: TRBV28; clone_size: -; d_call: -; j_call: TRBJ1-2
cdr3_nt: TGTGCCAGCAGCCCTCGGACTAGCGGGGGGCCAGATACGCAGTATTTT; cdr3_aa: CASSPRTSGGPDTQYF; v_call: TRBV9; clone_size: few; d_call: TRBD2; j_call: TRBJ2-3
cdr3_nt: TGTGCCAGCAGCGCGGGACACAGCACAGATACGCAGTATTTT; cdr3_aa: CASSAGHSTDTQYF; v_call: TRBV6-4; clone_size: -; d_call: -; j_call: TRBJ2-3
cdr3_nt: TGTGCCACCAGCGGGGCGGGCTATGGCTACACCTTC; cdr3_aa: CATSGAGYGYTF; v_call: TRBV15; clone_size: few; d_call: -; j_call: TRBJ1-2
cdr3_nt: TGCGCCAGCAGTGACAGGGGGGCTGGCAATCAGCCCCAGCATTTT; cdr3_aa: CASSDRGAGNQPQHF; v_call: TRBV10-2; clone_size: few; d_call: TRBD1; j_call: TRBJ1-5
cdr3_nt: TGCGCCAGCAGCCGGCTCGCTGGGACAGGGAGGTATTTT; cdr3_aa: CASSRLAGTGRYF; v_call: TRBV4-3; clone_size: -; d_call: TRBD1; j_call: TRBJ2-3
cdr3_nt: TGTGCCAGCAGCCAAGAACACTTT; cdr3_aa: CASSQEHF; v_call: TRBV3-1; clone_size: many; d_call: -; j_call: TRBJ1-6
cdr3_nt: TGTGCCAGCAGCTTAGCTCCCGGGCCCTACGAGCAGTACTTC; cdr3_aa: CASSLAPGPYEQYF; v_call: TRBV7-3; clone_size: -; d_call: -; j_call: TRBJ2-7
cdr3_nt: TGTGCCAGCAGCGGGGGGGACAGGAAAGAGACCCAGTACTTC; cdr3_aa: CASSGGDRKETQYF; v_call: TRBV7-2; clone_size: few; d_call: -; j_call: TRBJ2-5
cdr3_nt: TGCAGTGCAGTCGGGGGGGCGAATAATGAAAAACTGTTTTTT; cdr3_aa: CSAVGGANNEKLFF; v_call: TRBV20-1; clone_size: few; d_call: -; j_call: TRBJ1-4
cdr3_nt: TGTGCCAGCAGCTTAGCATCTGAGTCGGCTTCCCCGGCCGGGGAGCTGTTTTTT; cdr3_aa: CASSLASESASPAGELFF; v_call: TRBV11-3; clone_size: few; d_call: -; j_call: TRBJ2-2
cdr3_nt: TGTGCCAGCAGCTCGATGGACAGGGGGCGCCGGCAGACCCAGTACTTC; cdr3_aa: CASSSMDRGRRQTQYF; v_call: TRBV11-2; clone_size: -; d_call: TRBD1; j_call: TRBJ2-5
cdr3_nt: TGTGCCAGCAGCTTAGAAGGGACAGGGGGCCATACGCAGTATTTT; cdr3_aa: CASSLEGTGGHTQYF; v_call: TRBV7-7; clone_size: -; d_call: TRBD1; j_call: TRBJ2-3
cdr3_nt: TGTGCCAGCAGCTCAGCCAATGAGCAGTTCTTC; cdr3_aa: CASSSANEQFF; v_call: TRBV7-9; clone_size: -; d_call: -; j_call: TRBJ2-1
cdr3_nt: TGTGCCACGGATAAAAGCGCAGGTGGAAGTTCTGGGGCCAACGTCCTGACTTTC; cdr3_aa: CATDKSAGGSSGANVLTF; v_call: TRBV24-1; clone_size: few; d_call: -; j_call: TRBJ2-6
cdr3_nt: TGTGCCATCAGTGATTCATCCCTCAGGGGCAATGAGCAGTTCTTC; cdr3_aa: CAISDSSLRGNEQFF; v_call: TRBV10-3; clone_size: few; d_call: -; j_call: TRBJ2-1
cdr3_nt: TGTGCCAGCAGCTTAGTGGGGGCTTACGAGCAGTACTTC; cdr3_aa: CASSLVGAYEQYF; v_call: TRBV7-2; clone_size: many; d_call: -; j_call: TRBJ2-7
cdr3_nt: TGTGCCACCAGTGATACTCGTCCCGGGACAGGGATCGGTCAGTTGGGCTACACCTTC; cdr3_aa: CATSDTRPGTGIGQLGYTF; v_call: TRBV24-1; clone_size: few; d_call: TRBD1; j_call: TRBJ1-2